The entry below gives a single T cell receptor (beta chain) sequence along with its context. These data belong to a study of CD8+ T cells in alopecia areata. RNA was extracted and reverse transcribed into cDNA as the sequencing template. Sequencing used immunoSEQ multiplex PCR; TCRdb keeps in-frame clones, though not all of them. This table holds more than 200,000 clones, roughly two thirds found once. Germline assignment: CDR1 MNHEY and CDR2 SMNVEV (reference sequence). Trimming took off 3 bases at V and 7 bases at J, with 12 bases between the two ends. This CDR3 contains 13 residues. J is TRBJ2-5 and V is TRBV27; a weak D match, TRBD2 (5 bases). Sequences were derived from CD4+ T cells sorted from blood, sampled at week 0. This sequence was found in a human donor with alopecia areata. CDR3 nucleotide sequence: TGTGCCAGCAGTTTGATCTTAAGCGGGACCCAGTACTTC. Translation: CASSLILSGTQYF.